This T cell receptor beta chain was recorded in a study of T cells after yellow fever vaccination. TCRdb redid the calling of the 5' RACE reads with MiXCR, one entry per CDR3 protein. The sample lists 450,000 to 600,000 distinct CDR3 sequences; roughly 17% were seen once. V was shortened by 2 bases and J by 8 bases, with 15 bases between the two germline ends. CDR1 and CDR2 (germline): MNHEY, SVGAGI. The CDR3 extends over 14 amino acids. This sequence joins TRBV6-5 and TRBJ1-2, with D possibly TRBD1 on 5 matching bases. The sequencing used PBMCs, collected 4 to 5 days after the first yellow fever vaccination. The clonotype originates from a man aged 18 to 29 who received the YFV17D yellow fever vaccine. The CDR3 region is CASSYGTHAGGYTF. The CDR3 DNA sequence: TGTGCCAGCAGTTACGGGACCCACGCGGGGGGCTACACCTTC.